This T cell receptor beta chain was identified in a study of lung T cells in sarcoidosis with Löfgren's syndrome. Study findings and constraints: Shared TRAV12-1 and TRBV2 CDR3 motifs across Löfgren's syndrome patients reportedly suggested public CD4+ TCRs.

The V gene's germline CDR1 is SGHVS and CDR2 FNYEAQ. The CDR3 loop spans 10 amino acids. V dropped 1 base and J dropped 6 bases, with 1 base sitting between them. Using its own MiXCR run on the reads, TCRdb lists one record per CDR3 protein. This sample has 15,000 to 25,000 distinct CDR3 sequences; about 22% occur once, and the top ten carry roughly 4.3%. In this sample, this clonotype turned up a few times. The antigen remains undetermined. Sequencing was performed on CD4+ T cells from PBMCs. This chain joins TRBV7-6 and TRBJ2-7; D is unresolved. This receptor was identified in a human donor with sarcoidosis (Löfgren's syndrome or another form), or a control subject (not recorded which). CDR3 nucleotides: TGTGCCAGCAGCTTAGGCGAGCAGTACTTC. Its protein product is CASSLGEQYF.